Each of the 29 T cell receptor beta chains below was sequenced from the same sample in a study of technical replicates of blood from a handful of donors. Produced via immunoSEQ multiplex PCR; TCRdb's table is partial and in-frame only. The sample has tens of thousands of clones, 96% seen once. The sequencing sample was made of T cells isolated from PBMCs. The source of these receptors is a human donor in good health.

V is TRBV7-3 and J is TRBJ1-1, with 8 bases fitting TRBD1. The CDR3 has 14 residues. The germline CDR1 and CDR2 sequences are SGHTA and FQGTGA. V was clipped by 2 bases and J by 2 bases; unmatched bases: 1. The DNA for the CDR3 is TGTGCCAGCAGCTTAGGACAGGGTAACACTGAAGCTTTCTTT. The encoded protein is CASSLGQGNTEAFF.

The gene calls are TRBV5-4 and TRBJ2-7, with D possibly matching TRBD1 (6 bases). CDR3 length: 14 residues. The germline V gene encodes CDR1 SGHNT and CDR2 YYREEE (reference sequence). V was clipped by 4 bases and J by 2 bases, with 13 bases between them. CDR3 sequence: CASSLDRGTYEQYF. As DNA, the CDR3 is TGTGCCAGCAGCCTAGATAGGGGGACCTACGAGCAGTACTTC. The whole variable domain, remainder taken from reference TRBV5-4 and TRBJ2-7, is ETGVTQSPTHLIKTRGQQVTLRCSSQSGHNTVSWYQQALGQGPQFIFQYYREEENGRGNFPPRFSGLQFPNYSSELNVNALELDDSALYLCASSLDRGTYEQYFGPGTRLTVT.

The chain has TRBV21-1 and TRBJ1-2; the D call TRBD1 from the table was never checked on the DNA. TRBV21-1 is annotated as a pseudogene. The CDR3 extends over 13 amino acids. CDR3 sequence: CASSKAQDNGYTF. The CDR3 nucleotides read TGTGCCAGCAGCAAAGCACAGGACAATGGCTACACCTTC.

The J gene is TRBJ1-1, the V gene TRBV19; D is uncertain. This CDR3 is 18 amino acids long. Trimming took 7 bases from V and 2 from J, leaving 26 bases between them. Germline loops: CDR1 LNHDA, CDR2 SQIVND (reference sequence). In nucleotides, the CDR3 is TGTGCCAGTACATCGGGATCGAGCCACTTTGTGACCAACACTGAAGCTTTCTTT. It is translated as CASTSGSSHFVTNTEAFF.

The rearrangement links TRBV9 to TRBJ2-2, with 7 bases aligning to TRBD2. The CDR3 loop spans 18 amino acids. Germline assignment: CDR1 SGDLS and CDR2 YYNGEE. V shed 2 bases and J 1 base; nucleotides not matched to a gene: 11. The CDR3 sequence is CASSVSYGTGGNTGELFF. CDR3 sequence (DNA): TGTGCCAGCAGCGTGAGCTATGGGACGGGGGGGAACACCGGGGAGCTGTTTTTT.

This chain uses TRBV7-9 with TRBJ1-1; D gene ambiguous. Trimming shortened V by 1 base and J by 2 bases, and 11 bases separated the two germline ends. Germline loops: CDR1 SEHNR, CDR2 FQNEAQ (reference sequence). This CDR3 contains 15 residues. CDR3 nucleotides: TGTGCCAGCAGCTTAGAGGAGGTCCCCAACACTGAAGCTTTCTTT. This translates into CASSLEEVPNTEAFF.

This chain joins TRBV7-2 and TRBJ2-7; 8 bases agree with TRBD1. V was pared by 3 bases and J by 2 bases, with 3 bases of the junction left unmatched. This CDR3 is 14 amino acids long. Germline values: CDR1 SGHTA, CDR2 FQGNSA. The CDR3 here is CASSFWDRTYEQYF. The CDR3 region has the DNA TGTGCCAGCAGCTTTTGGGACAGGACCTACGAGCAGTACTTC.

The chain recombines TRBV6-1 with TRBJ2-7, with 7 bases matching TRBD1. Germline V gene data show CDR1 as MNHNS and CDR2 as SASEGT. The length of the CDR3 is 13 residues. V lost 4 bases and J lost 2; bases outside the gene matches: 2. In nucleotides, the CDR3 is TGTGCCAGCAGTGGGGGACAGACCTACGAGCAGTACTTC. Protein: CASSGGQTYEQYF.

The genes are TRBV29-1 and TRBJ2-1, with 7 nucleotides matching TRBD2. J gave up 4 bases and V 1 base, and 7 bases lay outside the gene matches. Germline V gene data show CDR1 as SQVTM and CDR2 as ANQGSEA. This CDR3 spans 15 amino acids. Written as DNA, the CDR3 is TGCAGCGTTGAAGGGGAGCGGGACCTATACAATGAGCAGTTCTTC. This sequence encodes CSVEGERDLYNEQFF.

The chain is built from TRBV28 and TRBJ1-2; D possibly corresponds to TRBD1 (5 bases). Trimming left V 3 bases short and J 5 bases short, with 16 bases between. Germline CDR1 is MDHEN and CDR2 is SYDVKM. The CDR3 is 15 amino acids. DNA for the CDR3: TGTGCCAGCAGTTTGTCCCCTTGGGGGGGGTATGGCTACACCTTC. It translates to CASSLSPWGGYGYTF.

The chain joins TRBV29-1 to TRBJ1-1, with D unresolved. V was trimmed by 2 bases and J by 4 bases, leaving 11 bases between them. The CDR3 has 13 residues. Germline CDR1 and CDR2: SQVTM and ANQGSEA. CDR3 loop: CSVESVEATEAFF. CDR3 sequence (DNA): TGCAGCGTTGAATCTGTGGAGGCCACTGAAGCTTTCTTT. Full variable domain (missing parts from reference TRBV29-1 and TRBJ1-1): SAVISQKPSRDICQRGTSLTIQCQVDSQVTMMFWYRQQPGQSLTLIATANQGSEATYESGFVIDKFPISRPNLTFSTLTVSNMSPEDSSIYLCSVESVEATEAFFGQGTRLTVV.

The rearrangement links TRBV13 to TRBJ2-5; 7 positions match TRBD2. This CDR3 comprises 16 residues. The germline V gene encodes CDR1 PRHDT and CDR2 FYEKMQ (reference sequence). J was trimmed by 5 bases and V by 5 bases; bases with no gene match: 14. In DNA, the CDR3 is TGTGCCAGCAGCCCAGGGACTAACGAATACCCCGAGACCCAGTACTTC. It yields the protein CASSPGTNEYPETQYF.

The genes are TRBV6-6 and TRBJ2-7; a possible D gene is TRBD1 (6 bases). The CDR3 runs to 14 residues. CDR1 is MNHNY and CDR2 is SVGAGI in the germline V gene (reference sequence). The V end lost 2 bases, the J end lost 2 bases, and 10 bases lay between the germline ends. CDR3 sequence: CASSYPGQTYEQYF. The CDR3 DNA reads TGTGCCAGCAGTTACCCAGGACAGACCTACGAGCAGTACTTC.

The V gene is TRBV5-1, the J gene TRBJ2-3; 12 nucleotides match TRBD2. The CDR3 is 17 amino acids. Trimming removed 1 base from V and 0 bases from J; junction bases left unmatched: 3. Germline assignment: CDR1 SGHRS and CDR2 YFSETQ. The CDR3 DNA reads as TGCGCCAGCAGCTTGCTAGCGGGAGGGTTAAGCACAGATACGCAGTATTTT. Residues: CASSLLAGGLSTDTQYF. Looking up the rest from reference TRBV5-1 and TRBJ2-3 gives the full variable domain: KAGVTQTPRYLIKTRGQQVTLSCSPISGHRSVSWYQQTPGQGLQFLFEYFSETQRNKGNFPGRFSGRQFSNSRSEMNVSTLELGDSALYLCASSLLAGGLSTDTQYFGPGTRLTVL.

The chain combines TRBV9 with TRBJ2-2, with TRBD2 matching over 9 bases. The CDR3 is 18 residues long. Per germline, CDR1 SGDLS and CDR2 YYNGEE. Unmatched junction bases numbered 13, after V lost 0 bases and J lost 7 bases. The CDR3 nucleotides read TGTGCCAGCAGCGTAGGACAAACTTGGCGGGAGGGCGGCGGGGAGCTGTTTTTT. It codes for CASSVGQTWREGGGELFF.

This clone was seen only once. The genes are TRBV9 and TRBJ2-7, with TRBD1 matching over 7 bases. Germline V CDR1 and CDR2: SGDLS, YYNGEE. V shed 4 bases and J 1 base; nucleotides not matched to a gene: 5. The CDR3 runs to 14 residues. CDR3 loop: CASSLGTDSYEQYF. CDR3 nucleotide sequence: TGTGCCAGCAGCCTAGGGACAGATTCCTACGAGCAGTACTTC.

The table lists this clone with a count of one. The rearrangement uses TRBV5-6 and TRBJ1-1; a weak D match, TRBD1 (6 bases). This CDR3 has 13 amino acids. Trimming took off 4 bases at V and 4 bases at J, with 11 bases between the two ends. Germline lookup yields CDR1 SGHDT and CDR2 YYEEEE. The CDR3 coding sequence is TGTGCCAGCAGCCGACAGGCGGGCACTGAAGCTTTCTTT. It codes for CASSRQAGTEAFF.

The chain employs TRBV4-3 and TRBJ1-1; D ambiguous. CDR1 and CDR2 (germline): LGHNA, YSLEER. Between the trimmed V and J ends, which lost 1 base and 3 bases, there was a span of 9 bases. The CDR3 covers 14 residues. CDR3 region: CASSQGTRHTEAFF. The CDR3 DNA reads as TGCGCCAGCAGCCAAGGAACACGCCACACTGAAGCTTTCTTT.

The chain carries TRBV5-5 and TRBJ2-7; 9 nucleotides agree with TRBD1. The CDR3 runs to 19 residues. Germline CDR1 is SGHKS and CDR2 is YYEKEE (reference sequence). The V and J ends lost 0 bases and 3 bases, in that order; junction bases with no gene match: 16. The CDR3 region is CASSLAPVGQGRSGYEQYF. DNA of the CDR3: TGTGCCAGCAGCTTGGCCCCAGTTGGACAGGGGAGAAGCGGCTACGAGCAGTACTTC.

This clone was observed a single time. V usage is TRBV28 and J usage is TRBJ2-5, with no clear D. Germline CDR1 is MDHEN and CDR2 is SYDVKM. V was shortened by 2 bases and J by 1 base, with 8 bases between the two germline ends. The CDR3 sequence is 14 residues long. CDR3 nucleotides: TGTGCCAGCAGTTTACAACAGCTCCAAGAGACCCAGTACTTC. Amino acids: CASSLQQLQETQYF.

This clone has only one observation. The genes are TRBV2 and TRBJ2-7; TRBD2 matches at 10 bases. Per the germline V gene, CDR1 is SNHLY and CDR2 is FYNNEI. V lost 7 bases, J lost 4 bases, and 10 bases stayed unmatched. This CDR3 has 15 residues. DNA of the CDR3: TGTGCCAGCACCACATGGGCTAGCGGGAGTTACGAGCAGTACTTC. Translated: CASTTWASGSYEQYF. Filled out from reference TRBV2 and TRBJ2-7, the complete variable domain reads EPEVTQTPSHQVTQMGQEVILRCVPISNHLYFYWYRQILGQKVEFLVSFYNNEISEKSEIFDDQFSVERPDGSNFTLKIRSTKLEDSAMYFCASTTWASGSYEQYFGPGTRLTVT.

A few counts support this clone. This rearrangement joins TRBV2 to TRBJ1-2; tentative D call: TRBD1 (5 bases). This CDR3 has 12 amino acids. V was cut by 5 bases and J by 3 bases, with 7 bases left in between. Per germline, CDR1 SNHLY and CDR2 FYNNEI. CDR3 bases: TGTGCCAGCAGTATACAGGACTATGGCTACACCTTC. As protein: CASSIQDYGYTF. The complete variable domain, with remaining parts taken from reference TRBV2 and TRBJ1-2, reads EPEVTQTPSHQVTQMGQEVILRCVPISNHLYFYWYRQILGQKVEFLVSFYNNEISEKSEIFDDQFSVERPDGSNFTLKIRSTKLEDSAMYFCASSIQDYGYTFGSGTRLTVV.

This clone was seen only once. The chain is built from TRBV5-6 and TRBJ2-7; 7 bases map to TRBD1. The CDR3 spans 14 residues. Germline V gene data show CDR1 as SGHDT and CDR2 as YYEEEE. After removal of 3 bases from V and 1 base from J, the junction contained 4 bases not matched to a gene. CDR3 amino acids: CASSSTGPSYEQYF. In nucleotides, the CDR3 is TGTGCCAGCAGCTCGACAGGGCCTTCCTACGAGCAGTACTTC.

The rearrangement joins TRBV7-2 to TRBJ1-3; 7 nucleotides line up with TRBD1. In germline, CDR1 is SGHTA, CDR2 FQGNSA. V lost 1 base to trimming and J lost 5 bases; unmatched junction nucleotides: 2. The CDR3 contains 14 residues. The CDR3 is CASSLGDSRNTIYF. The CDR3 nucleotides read TGTGCCAGCAGCTTAGGGGACAGCAGAAACACCATATATTTT.

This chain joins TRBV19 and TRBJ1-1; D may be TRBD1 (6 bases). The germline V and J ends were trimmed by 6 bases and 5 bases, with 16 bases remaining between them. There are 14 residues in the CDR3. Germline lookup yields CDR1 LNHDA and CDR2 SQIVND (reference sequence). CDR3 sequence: CASREYTGSTEAFF. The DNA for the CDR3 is TGTGCCAGTAGGGAATACACAGGGTCGACTGAAGCTTTCTTT.

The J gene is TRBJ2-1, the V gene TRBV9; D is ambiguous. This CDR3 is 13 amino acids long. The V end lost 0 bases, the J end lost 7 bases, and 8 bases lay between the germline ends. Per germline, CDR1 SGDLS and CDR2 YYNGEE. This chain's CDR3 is CASSVEPRNEQFF. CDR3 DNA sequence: TGTGCCAGCAGCGTAGAGCCTCGGAATGAGCAGTTCTTC.

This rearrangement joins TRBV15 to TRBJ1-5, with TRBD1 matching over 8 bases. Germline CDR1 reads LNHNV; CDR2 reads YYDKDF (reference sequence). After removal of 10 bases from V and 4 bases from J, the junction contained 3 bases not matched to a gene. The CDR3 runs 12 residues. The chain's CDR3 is CAIGQGNQPQHF. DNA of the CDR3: TGTGCCATAGGACAGGGAAATCAGCCCCAGCATTTT. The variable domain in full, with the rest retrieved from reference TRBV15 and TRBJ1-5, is DAMVIQNPRYQVTQFGKPVTLSCSQTLNHNVMYWYQQKSSQAPKLLFHYYDKDFNNEADTPDNFQSRRPNTSFCFLDIRSPGLGDTAMYLCAIGQGNQPQHFGDGTRLSIL.

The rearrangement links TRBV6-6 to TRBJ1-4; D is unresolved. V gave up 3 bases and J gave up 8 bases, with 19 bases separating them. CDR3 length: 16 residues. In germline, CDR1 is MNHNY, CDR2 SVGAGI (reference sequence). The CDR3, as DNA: TGTGCCAGCAGTTATGGATCGCCGGAGATTGGGGAAAAACTGTTTTTT. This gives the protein CASSYGSPEIGEKLFF.

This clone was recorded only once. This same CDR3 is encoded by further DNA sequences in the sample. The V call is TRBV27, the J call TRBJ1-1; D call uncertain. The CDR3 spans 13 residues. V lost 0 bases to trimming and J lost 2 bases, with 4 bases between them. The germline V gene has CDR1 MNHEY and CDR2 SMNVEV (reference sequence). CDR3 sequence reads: CASSLSRNTEAFF. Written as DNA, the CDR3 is TGTGCCAGCAGTTTATCCAGAAACACTGAAGCTTTCTTT.